The sequence of this T cell receptor (beta chain) was determined in a study of blood T cell repertoires in COVID-19. CDR1 and CDR2 (germline): ENHRY, SYGVKD. The junction had 7 bases not matched to a gene; V was cut back by 6 bases and J by 2 bases. The CDR3 has 15 amino acids. TCRdb's table, derived via immunoSEQ multiplex PCR, lists solely in-frame clones and lacks some. The top ten hold 0.75% to 1% of the sample, which has approximately 250,000 clones, approximately 86% seen once. Material: PBMCs or T cells enriched from blood (not recorded which). This receptor was taken from a woman aged 25 to 45 who had recovered from COVID-19. The rearrangement uses TRBV10-3 and TRBJ1-3, with 7 bases that match TRBD1. The CDR3 nucleotides read TGTGCCATCAGAACAGGGGAACAGGCTGGAAACACCATATATTTT. Its protein product is CAIRTGEQAGNTIYF.